Shown below are 28 T cell receptor beta chains from a single sample sequenced in a study of monozygotic twins with inflammatory bowel disease. Reprocessing the 5' RACE reads, TCRdb reports a single entry for every CDR3 protein and omits DNA. The data show 200,000 to 250,000 distinct CDR3 sequences, and the top ten clones hold less than 2%. The sample comprised blood. These receptors all stem from a human donor with ulcerative colitis or Crohn's disease, or a healthy co-twin of an affected twin (not recorded which).

The rearrangement joins TRBV20-1 to TRBJ2-5; TCRdb proposes TRBD1, but this gene call is untestable without DNA. CDR1 and CDR2 from the germline V gene are DFQATT and SNEGSKA (reference sequence). The CDR3 consists of 15 residues. The CDR3 sequence: CSARDPKQGGETQYF.

J is TRBJ1-2 and V is TRBV15; lacking DNA, the TRBD1 call made by TCRdb goes unchecked. CDR3 length: 14 amino acids. Germline assignment: CDR1 LNHNV and CDR2 YYDKDF (reference sequence). The CDR3 sequence: CATSRDREFRGYTF.

CDR3 sequence: CASSSHTTDTQYF. The chain has TRBV7-7 and TRBJ2-3. Germline V CDR1 and CDR2: SSHAT, FNYEAQ (reference sequence). The CDR3 totals 13 residues.

The V call is TRBV12-3 or TRBV12-4, the J call TRBJ1-4; with no DNA, the TCRdb D assignment of TRBD1 cannot be verified. The CDR3 consists of 14 residues. The CDR3 sequence is CASSSDRGNEKLFF.

The rearrangement joins TRBV4-1 to TRBJ1-1. The CDR3 totals 17 residues. The germline V gene encodes CDR1 MGHRA and CDR2 YSYEKL. CDR3 amino acids: CASSEIYDLLLLPEAFF.

V is TRBV5-8 and J is TRBJ2-3; TCRdb's D gene call, TRBD2, goes unchecked for lack of DNA. Germline CDR1 reads SGHTS; CDR2 reads YDEGEE. The CDR3 has 16 amino acids. Here the CDR3 reads CASTWLLASSTDTQYF.

The V call is TRBV4-2, the J call TRBJ2-4. The CDR3 has 18 residues. The germline V gene has CDR1 LGHNA and CDR2 YNFKEQ. The CDR3 sequence: CASSQDRTAVGAKNIQYF.

The V call is TRBV20-1, the J call TRBJ2-4; TCRdb lists TRBD1, though no DNA is available to test this call. The length of the CDR3 is 13 residues. Germline CDR1 and CDR2: DFQATT and SNEGSKA (reference sequence). The CDR3 sequence is CSATGPAKNIQYF.

The chain is built from TRBV7-8 and TRBJ1-4. Germline loops: CDR1 SGHVS, CDR2 FQNEAQ. CDR3 length: 13 amino acids. The CDR3 protein is CASSPIRFEKLFF.

The chain is built from TRBV5-5 and TRBJ2-2; TCRdb picks TRBD1, but there is no DNA to check that call. CDR3 length: 16 amino acids. The germline V gene encodes CDR1 SGHKS and CDR2 YYEKEE (reference sequence). The CDR3 spells CASSSWTGLFAGELFF.

The gene calls are TRBV7-3 and TRBJ1-2; there is no DNA to check the TCRdb D call of TRBD1. This CDR3 has 13 amino acids. CDR1 SGHTA and CDR2 FQGTGA come from the germline V gene. The CDR3: CASSPGGVEGYTF.

This chain links TRBV7-9 with TRBJ2-1. This CDR3 has 15 amino acids. The V gene's germline CDR1 is SEHNR and CDR2 FQNEAQ (reference sequence). CDR3 sequence reads: CASSRIVPNTNEQFF.

The rearrangement uses TRBV7-2 and TRBJ2-1; TCRdb designates TRBD1, a call that cannot be tested without DNA. In germline, CDR1 is SGHTA, CDR2 FQGNSA. The CDR3 spans 15 residues. CDR3 amino acids: CASSPGYGTYNEQFF.

The chain has TRBV2 and TRBJ1-2. Germline CDR1 is SNHLY and CDR2 is FYNNEI. The CDR3 sequence is 15 residues long. CDR3 in amino acids: CASREKRSHLYGYTF.

CDR3 sequence: CASSGRAGYNSPLHF. The chain joins TRBV7-2 to TRBJ1-6. The CDR3 contains 15 residues. The V gene's germline CDR1 is SGHTA and CDR2 FQGNSA.

J is TRBJ1-2 and V is TRBV4-1; TCRdb calls TRBD1, which cannot be checked without DNA. The CDR3 has 14 residues. Germline values: CDR1 MGHRA, CDR2 YSYEKL. The CDR3 spells CASSLEQGPVGYTF.

This chain uses TRBV12-3 or TRBV12-4 with TRBJ1-2; the TCRdb D gene call, TRBD1, has no DNA to confirm it. CDR3 length: 14 amino acids. The CDR3: CASSLSSGVHGYTF.

The gene calls are TRBV24-1 and TRBJ1-2; absent DNA, TCRdb's TRBD1 call cannot be checked. The length of the CDR3 is 16 residues. In germline, CDR1 is KGHDR, CDR2 SFDVKD. CDR3 sequence reads: CATSGLTGGASYGYTF.

The V and J genes are TRBV13 and TRBJ1-2. CDR1 and CDR2 (germline): PRHDT, FYEKMQ (reference sequence). The CDR3 runs 15 residues. The CDR3 here is CASSLWTAGIYGYTF.

The chain combines TRBV18 with TRBJ1-5. This CDR3 is 15 amino acids long. Germline assignment: CDR1 KGHSH and CDR2 LQKENI. CDR3 amino acids: CTSSPSSGVNQPQHF.

The rearrangement links TRBV12-3 or TRBV12-4 to TRBJ1-1. The CDR3 is 15 amino acids. The CDR3 reads CASSPSAGLDTEAFF.

The V call is TRBV20-1, the J call TRBJ1-5; TCRdb lists TRBD1, though no DNA is available to test this call. The germline CDR1 and CDR2 sequences are DFQATT and SNEGSKA (reference sequence). The CDR3 loop spans 14 amino acids. This chain's CDR3 is CSAIPTGPYQPQHF.

This chain connects TRBV7-9 to TRBJ1-1. Germline V gene data show CDR1 as SEHNR and CDR2 as FQNEAQ (reference sequence). The CDR3 consists of 13 residues. CDR3: CASSWGRAPEAFF.

This chain joins TRBV12-3 or TRBV12-4 and TRBJ1-3; without DNA, the TCRdb call of TRBD1 cannot be checked. This CDR3 is 18 amino acids long. The CDR3 here is CASSFPGTGGAGGNTIYF.

CDR3 loop: CASSSQGAHVNEQFF. The rearrangement links TRBV7-6 to TRBJ2-1; as DNA is missing, the TRBD1 call by TCRdb cannot be tested. This CDR3 spans 15 amino acids. Per the germline V gene, CDR1 is SGHVS and CDR2 is FNYEAQ.

The V call is TRBV18, the J call TRBJ1-4. The V gene's germline CDR1 is KGHSH and CDR2 LQKENI. The length of the CDR3 is 15 residues. This CDR3 reads CASSLDRSKVGKLFF.

The chain combines TRBV2 with TRBJ2-1. The CDR3 spans 16 residues. Germline V lookup: CDR1 SNHLY, CDR2 FYNNEI. CDR3: CASSEAWQVEYNEQFF.

The J gene is TRBJ1-5, the V gene TRBV12-3 or TRBV12-4; there is no DNA to check the TCRdb D call of TRBD1. CDR3 size: 14 residues. The CDR3 sequence: CASSRQGPNQPQHF.